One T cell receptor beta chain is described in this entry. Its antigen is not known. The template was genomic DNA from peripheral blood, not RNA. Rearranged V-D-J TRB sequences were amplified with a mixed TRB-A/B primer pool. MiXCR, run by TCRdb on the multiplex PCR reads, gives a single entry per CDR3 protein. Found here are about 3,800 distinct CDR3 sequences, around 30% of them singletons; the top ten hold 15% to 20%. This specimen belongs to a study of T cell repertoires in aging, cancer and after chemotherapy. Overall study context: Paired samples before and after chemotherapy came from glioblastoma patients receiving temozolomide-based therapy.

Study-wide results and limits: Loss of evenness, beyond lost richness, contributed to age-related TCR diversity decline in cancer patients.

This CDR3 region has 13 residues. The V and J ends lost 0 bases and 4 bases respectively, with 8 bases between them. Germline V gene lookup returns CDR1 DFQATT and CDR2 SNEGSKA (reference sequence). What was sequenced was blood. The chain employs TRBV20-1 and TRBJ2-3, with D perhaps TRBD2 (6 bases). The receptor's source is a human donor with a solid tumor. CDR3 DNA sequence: TGCAGTGCTAGAGATGCGGGGCCAGATACGCAGTATTTT. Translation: CSARDAGPDTQYF.